The 9 T cell receptor beta chains below come from one sample, sequenced in a study of T-cell reconstitution after alpha-beta-depleted transplantation in children. The TCRbeta library incorporated unique molecular identifiers. TCRdb recomputed calls from the PCR reads with MiXCR, one row per CDR3 protein. The sample includes under 350,000 distinct CDR3 sequences, over 8% of them seen just once. The sequenced sample was PBMCs from the stem cell graft donor, obtained from the stem cell graft. The receptors were gathered from a human donor who donated a stem cell graft to a child with SCID.

The V gene is TRBV6-2 or TRBV6-3, the J gene TRBJ1-4, with TRBD1 matching 8 bases. Germline lookup yields CDR1 MNHEY and CDR2 SVGEGT. This CDR3 region has 12 residues. V was clipped by 4 bases and J by 14 bases; unmatched bases: 6. The CDR3: CASSSPGQGLFF. DNA for the CDR3: TGTGCCAGCAGTTCACCTGGACAGGGTCTGTTTTTT.

Remarks on this clonotype: A read error may explain this, as a much larger clone is one base away. V and J are TRBV7-8 and TRBJ2-5; tentatively, D is TRBD1 (5 bases). CDR1 is SGHVS and CDR2 is FQNEAQ in the germline V gene. V was clipped by 6 bases and J by 5 bases, with 16 bases between them. CDR3 length: 14 amino acids. CDR3 protein: CASSCDWGAETQYF. CDR3 in DNA: TGTGCCAGCAGTTGTGACTGGGGCGCTGAGACCCAGTACTTC.

This clonotype has more than one count but fewer than ten. This chain links TRBV20-1 with TRBJ2-7, with 9 nucleotides matching TRBD2. Germline CDR1 reads DFQATT; CDR2 reads SNEGSKA (reference sequence). Trimming removed 2 bases from V and 0 bases from J; junction bases left unmatched: 5. CDR3 length: 15 residues. The CDR3 nucleotides are TGCAGTGCTAGACGAAGCGGGGGGACCTCCTACGAGCAGTACTTC. Translation gives CSARRSGGTSYEQYF.

The J gene is TRBJ1-2, the V gene TRBV20-1; D is possibly TRBD1 (6 bases). The CDR3 consists of 13 residues. The germline V gene encodes CDR1 DFQATT and CDR2 SNEGSKA (reference sequence). V lost 3 bases, J lost 8 bases, and 16 bases lay in between. This chain's CDR3 is CSARIVGGLGYTF. The DNA for the CDR3 is TGCAGTGCTAGGATCGTGGGGGGCTTGGGCTACACCTTC.

The gene calls are TRBV12-3 or TRBV12-4 and TRBJ2-7; D is undetermined. This CDR3 spans 12 amino acids. V was shortened by 6 bases and J by 6 bases, with 12 bases between the two germline ends. The CDR3 reads CASRPRAREQYF. CDR3 DNA: TGTGCCAGCAGACCACGGGCACGCGAGCAGTACTTC.

The V and J genes are TRBV7-9 and TRBJ2-3; possibly TRBD1 for D (5 bases). V lost 1 base to trimming and J lost 0 bases, with 14 bases between them. The germline CDR1 and CDR2 sequences are SEHNR and FQNEAQ (reference sequence). This CDR3 comprises 17 residues. CDR3 residues: CASSLGQGQLSTDTQYF. The CDR3 region has the DNA TGTGCCAGCAGCTTAGGGCAGGGCCAACTAAGCACAGATACGCAGTATTTT. Based on the CDR3 plus reference TRBV7-9 and TRBJ2-3, the full variable domain is DTGVSQNPRHKITKRGQNVTFRCDPISEHNRLYWYRQTLGQGPEFLTYFQNEAQLEKSRLLSDRFSAERPKGSFSTLEIQRTEQGDSAMYLCASSLGQGQLSTDTQYFGPGTRLTVL.

This clonotype came up many times. This chain uses TRBV12-3 or TRBV12-4 with TRBJ2-2, with a possible D match to TRBD1 (5 bases). The CDR3 totals 17 residues. V shed 5 bases and J shed 0 bases, with 16 bases lying between them. CDR3 bases: TGTGCCAGCAGTCTGAGACAGCTCCTCGCGAACACCGGGGAGCTGTTTTTT. It codes for CASSLRQLLANTGELFF.

This clonotype was recorded a few times. The CDR3 sequence is CASSGTRRALDEKLFF. The CDR3 nucleotides are TGTGCCAGCAGTGGTACCCGGAGGGCCTTGGATGAAAAACTGTTTTTT. The chain has TRBV6-1 and TRBJ1-4; D unresolved. The CDR3 extends over 16 amino acids. V shed 4 bases and J shed 6 bases, with 18 bases lying between them. Germline loops: CDR1 MNHNS, CDR2 SASEGT.

The V gene is TRBV7-9, the J gene TRBJ2-7; D unresolved. Per the germline V gene, CDR1 is SEHNR and CDR2 is FQNEAQ (reference sequence). This CDR3 is 16 amino acids long. With 0 bases removed from V and 3 bases from J, the gap between germline ends came to 15 bases. CDR3 region: CASSLAAGIGDYEQYF. The CDR3 coding sequence is TGTGCCAGCAGCTTAGCCGCCGGCATTGGGGACTACGAGCAGTACTTC.